Listed below are T cell receptor beta chains from one sample, sequenced in a study of blood T cell repertoires in COVID-19. Some clones are missing from TCRdb's copy, which holds only in-frame ones; the method was immunoSEQ multiplex PCR. Found here are 280,000 or so clones, around 92% of them singletons; the top ten hold under 3.5%. The sequenced material came from PBMCs or T cells enriched from blood (not recorded which). The source is a woman aged 45-59 years who had been exposed to COVID-19. Both conserved end residues are part of each CDR3. The order of the fields is V gene, clone size, J gene, D gene, CDR3 protein, CDR3 DNA. A D gene is named only where the DNA matches it firmly. Only some rows state a clone size, as once, few, many or a class for expanded clones.

>TRBV19|.|TRBJ1-5|TRBD1
CASGQASMPQHF
TGTGCCAGTGGACAGGCCTCGATGCCCCAGCATTTT
>TRBV7-9|.|TRBJ2-7|TRBD2
CASSPGLAGGNEQYF
TGTGCCAGCAGCCCGGGACTAGCGGGGGGCAACGAGCAGTACTTC
>TRBV18|.|TRBJ1-1|.
CASSRLPLGGGDTEAFF
TGTGCCAGCTCACGTCTTCCGTTGGGGGGAGGGGACACTGAAGCTTTCTTT
>TRBV2|.|TRBJ1-1|TRBD1
CASSNQQGVGTEAFF
TGTGCCAGCAGCAACCAACAGGGGGTAGGGACTGAAGCTTTCTTT
>TRBV6-1|few|TRBJ2-3|TRBD1
CASSDPRATGGPDTQYF
TGTGCCAGCAGTGATCCCCGAGCGACAGGGGGCCCAGATACGCAGTATTTT
>TRBV2|.|TRBJ1-1|.
CASSEVRGRTEAFF
TGTGCCAGCAGTGAAGTAAGGGGGAGAACTGAAGCTTTCTTT
>TRBV4-1|.|TRBJ2-1|.
CASSQGTPSYNEQFF
TGCGCCAGCAGCCAAGGGACTCCTTCCTACAATGAGCAGTTCTTC
>TRBV15|.|TRBJ2-7|.
CATSLQGSPYEQYF
TGTGCCACCAGCCTACAGGGTTCTCCATACGAGCAGTACTTC
>TRBV10-2|.|TRBJ2-1|TRBD1
CASSDPGQGAYEQFF
TGCGCCAGCAGTGACCCGGGACAGGGGGCGTATGAGCAGTTCTTC
>TRBV18|.|TRBJ1-6|.
CASSPFGDNSPLHF
TGTGCCAGCTCACCATTCGGAGATAATTCACCCCTCCACTTT
>TRBV3-1/TRBV3-2|.|TRBJ1-1|TRBD1
CASSRTGSTEAFF
TGTGCCAGCAGCCGGACAGGGTCCACTGAAGCTTTCTTT
>TRBV18|once|TRBJ2-7|TRBD1
CASSPGLGTGAYEQYF
TGTGCCAGCTCACCGGGTCTAGGGACAGGGGCCTACGAGCAGTACTTC
>TRBV10-1|.|TRBJ2-5|TRBD2
CASRPGLAGVQETQYF
TGCGCCAGCAGGCCAGGACTAGCGGGAGTACAAGAGACCCAGTACTTC
>TRBV30|few|TRBJ1-5|.
CAWSVKGPSNQPQHF
TGTGCCTGGAGTGTCAAGGGGCCTAGCAATCAGCCCCAGCATTTT
>TRBV6-5|few|TRBJ1-5|TRBD1
CASRRDRGNNQPQHF
TGTGCCAGCAGAAGAGACAGGGGAAACAATCAGCCCCAGCATTTT
>TRBV18|.|TRBJ1-2|.
CASSQSGASNYGYTF
TGTGCCAGCTCGCAGTCAGGGGCTTCTAACTATGGCTACACCTTC
>TRBV2|once|TRBJ2-5|TRBD2
CASRERGGRQETQYF
TGTGCCAGCAGGGAGCGGGGGGGCCGCCAAGAGACCCAGTACTTC
>TRBV19|.|TRBJ1-5|.
CASSMGTGGNQPQHF
TGTGCCAGTAGTATGGGCACCGGGGGCAATCAGCCCCAGCATTTT
>TRBV30|.|TRBJ2-6|TRBD1
CAWRDRGLGANVLTF
TGTGCCTGGAGGGACAGGGGGCTTGGGGCCAACGTCCTGACTTTC
>TRBV27|few|TRBJ2-1|.
CASSLYRYNEQFF
TGTGCCAGCAGTTTATACAGGTACAATGAGCAGTTCTTC